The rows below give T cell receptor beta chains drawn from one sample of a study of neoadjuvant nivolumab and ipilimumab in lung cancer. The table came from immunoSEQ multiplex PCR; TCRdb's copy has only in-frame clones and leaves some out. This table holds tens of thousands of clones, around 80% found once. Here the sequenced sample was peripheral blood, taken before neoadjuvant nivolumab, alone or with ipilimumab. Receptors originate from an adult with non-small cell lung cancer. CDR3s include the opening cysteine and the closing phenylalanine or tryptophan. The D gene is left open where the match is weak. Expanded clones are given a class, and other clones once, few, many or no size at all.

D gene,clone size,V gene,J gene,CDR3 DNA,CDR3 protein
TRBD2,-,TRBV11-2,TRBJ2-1,TGTGCCAGCAGCCTCCGCTGGACTAGCGGGGGGTATAATGAGCAGTTCTTC,CASSLRWTSGGYNEQFF
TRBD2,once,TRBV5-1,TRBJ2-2,TGCGCCAGCAGCTTCAGCGGGGGGGATGCACGAAGGAACGGGGAGCTGTTTTTT,CASSFSGGDARRNGELFF
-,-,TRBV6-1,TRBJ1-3,TGTGCCAGCAGTGAGGGAAGAGGGGCAACTGGAAACACCATATATTTT,CASSEGRGATGNTIYF
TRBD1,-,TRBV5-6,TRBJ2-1,TGTGCCAGCAGCTTCCCCGGGACAGGGAACAATGAGCAGTTCTTC,CASSFPGTGNNEQFF
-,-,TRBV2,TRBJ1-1,TGTGCCAGCAGTGAAGGGGCAGGATCCGAAGCTTTCTTT,CASSEGAGSEAFF
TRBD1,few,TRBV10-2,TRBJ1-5,TGCGCCAGCAGTTCTCGACAGGGCGTGCAGCCCCAGCATTTT,CASSSRQGVQPQHF
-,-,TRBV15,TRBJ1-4,TGTGCCACCAGTATTCCGCGGGCTAATGAAAAACTGTTTTTT,CATSIPRANEKLFF
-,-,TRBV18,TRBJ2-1,TGTGCCAGCTCACCAGGGTACAATGAGCAGTTCTTC,CASSPGYNEQFF
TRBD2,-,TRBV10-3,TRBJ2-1,TGTGCCATCAAGGGTTCCCATACTAGCGGGAGTGGAAATGAGCAGTTCTTC,CAIKGSHTSGSGNEQFF
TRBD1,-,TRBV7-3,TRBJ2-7,TGTGCCAGCAGCTTAATGGGACAGGGGCTTGGGGAGCAGTACTTC,CASSLMGQGLGEQYF
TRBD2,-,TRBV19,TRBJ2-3,TGTGCCAGCACCATAGGACGGGGGAGGGGAGATACGCAGTATTTT,CASTIGRGRGDTQYF
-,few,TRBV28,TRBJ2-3,TGTGCCAGCAGGGCGACAGGAAATACGCAGTATTTT,CASRATGNTQYF
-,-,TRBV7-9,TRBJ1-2,TGTGCCAGCAGCTTAGATGGGCCAGCCGCTCAACACTACACCTTC,CASSLDGPAAQHYTF
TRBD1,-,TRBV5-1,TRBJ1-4,TGCGCCAGCAGCTTGGGGCCGACAGGGGGCTATGAAAAACTGTTTTTT,CASSLGPTGGYEKLFF
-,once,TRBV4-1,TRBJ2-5,TGCGCCAGCAGCCAAGATCTGGCCGGTCAAGAGACCCAGTACTTC,CASSQDLAGQETQYF
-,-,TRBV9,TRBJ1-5,TGTGCCAGCAGCGGCAGACAGGATCAGCCCCAGCATTTT,CASSGRQDQPQHF
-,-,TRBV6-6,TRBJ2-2,TGTGCCAGCAGTTACCCGAACACCGGGGAGCTGTTTTTT,CASSYPNTGELFF
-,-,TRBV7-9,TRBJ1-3,TGTGCCAGCAGAACCCCAGCGAACTCTGGAAACACCATATATTTT,CASRTPANSGNTIYF
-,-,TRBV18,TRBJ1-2,TGTGCCAGCTCACCAGGGACACTGAATGGCTACACCTTC,CASSPGTLNGYTF
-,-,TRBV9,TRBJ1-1,TGTGCCAGCAGCTTCACAGTGAACACTGAAGCTTTCTTT,CASSFTVNTEAFF
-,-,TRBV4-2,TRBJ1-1,TGTGCCAGCAGCCAAGTAGACAGGTCGAGTGGGGAAGCTTTCTTT,CASSQVDRSSGEAFF
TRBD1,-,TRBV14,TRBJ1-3,TGTGCCAGCAGCACGCGACAGGGTTCAGGAAACACCATATATTTT,CASSTRQGSGNTIYF
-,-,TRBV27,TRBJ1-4,TGTGCCAGCAGCAGCCCCAGGCATTCAGGGAATGAAAAACTGTTTTTT,CASSSPRHSGNEKLFF
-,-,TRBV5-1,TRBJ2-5,TGCGCCAGCAGCTTCGCGGGGCAACAAGAGACCCAGTACTTC,CASSFAGQQETQYF
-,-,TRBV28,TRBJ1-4,TGTGCCAGCAGTGGAGGGTTGTCAACTAATGAAAAACTGTTTTTT,CASSGGLSTNEKLFF
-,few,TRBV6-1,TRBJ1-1,TGTGCCAGCACCCCCAGCAGGCTGAACACTGAAGCTTTCTTT,CASTPSRLNTEAFF
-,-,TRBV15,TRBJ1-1,TGTGCCACCAGCTGGGGAAGGGACACTGAAGCTTTCTTT,CATSWGRDTEAFF
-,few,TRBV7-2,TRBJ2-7,TGTGCCAGCAGCTTAGCTGTTTCCTACGAGCAGTACTTC,CASSLAVSYEQYF
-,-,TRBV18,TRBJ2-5,TGTGCCAGCTCACCAGGGGCGTCTGAGACCCAGTACTTC,CASSPGASETQYF
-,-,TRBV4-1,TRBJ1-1,TGCGCCAGCAGCCAAGATTGGAGGGATTGGCCTGAAGCTTTCTTT,CASSQDWRDWPEAFF
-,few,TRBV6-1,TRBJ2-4,TGTGCCAGCAGTGAAGGACGACAGGTGACCAAAAACATTCAGTACTTC,CASSEGRQVTKNIQYF
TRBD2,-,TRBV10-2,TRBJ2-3,TGCGCCAGCAGTGAGTCGCCCGGGGGGGATACGCAGTATTTT,CASSESPGGDTQYF
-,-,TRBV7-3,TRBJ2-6,TGTGCCAGCAGCTTAATCGGGACTGGGGCCAACGTCCTGACTTTC,CASSLIGTGANVLTF